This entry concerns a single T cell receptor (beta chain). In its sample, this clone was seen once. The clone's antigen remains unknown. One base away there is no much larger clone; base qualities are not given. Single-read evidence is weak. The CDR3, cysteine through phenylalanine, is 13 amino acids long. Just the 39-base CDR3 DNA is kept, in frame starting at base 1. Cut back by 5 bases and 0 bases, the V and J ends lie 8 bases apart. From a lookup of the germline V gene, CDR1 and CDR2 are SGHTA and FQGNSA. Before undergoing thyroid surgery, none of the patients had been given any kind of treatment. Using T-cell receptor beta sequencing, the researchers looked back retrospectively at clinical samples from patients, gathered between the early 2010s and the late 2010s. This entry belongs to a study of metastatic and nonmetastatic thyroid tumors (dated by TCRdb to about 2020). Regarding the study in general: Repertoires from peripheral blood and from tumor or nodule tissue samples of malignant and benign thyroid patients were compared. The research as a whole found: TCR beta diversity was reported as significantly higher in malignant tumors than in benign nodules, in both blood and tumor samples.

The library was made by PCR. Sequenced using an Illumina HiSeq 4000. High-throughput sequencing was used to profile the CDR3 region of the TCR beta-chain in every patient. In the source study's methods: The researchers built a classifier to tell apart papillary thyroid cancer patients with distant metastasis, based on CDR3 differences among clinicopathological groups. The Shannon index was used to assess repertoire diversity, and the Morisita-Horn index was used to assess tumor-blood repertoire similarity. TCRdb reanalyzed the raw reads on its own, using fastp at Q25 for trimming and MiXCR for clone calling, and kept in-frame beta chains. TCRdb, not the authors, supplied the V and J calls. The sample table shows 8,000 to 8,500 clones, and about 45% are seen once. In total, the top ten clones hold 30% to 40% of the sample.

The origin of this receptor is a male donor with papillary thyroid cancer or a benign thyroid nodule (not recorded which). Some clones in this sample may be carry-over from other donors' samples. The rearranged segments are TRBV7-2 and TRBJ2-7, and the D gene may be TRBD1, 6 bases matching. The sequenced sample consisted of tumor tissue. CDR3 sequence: CASSIRGSYEQYF. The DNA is TGTGCCAGCAGCATCAGGGGCTCCTACGAGCAGTACTTC.